The 18 T cell receptor beta chains presented below share a single source sample, sequenced in a study of technical replicates of blood from a few donors. This table comes from immunoSEQ multiplex PCR, and its TCRdb copy is limited to in-frame clones, with some not included. This table has approximately 81,000 clones, approximately 78% appearing once. Material for sequencing was PBMCs. The origin of the receptors is a human donor in good health. Some clones in this sample may be carry-over from other donors' samples.

The chain uses TRBV5-1 and TRBJ2-2; the match to TRBD1 covers 7 bases. V trimming: 2 bases; J trimming: 2 bases; junction bases outside the gene matches: 6. The CDR3 extends over 16 amino acids. CDR1 and CDR2 from the germline V gene are SGHRS and YFSETQ. The CDR3 nucleotides read TGCGCCAGCAGCTTTGTGACAGGGCTAAACACCGGGGAGCTGTTTTTT. Translated, it gives CASSFVTGLNTGELFF.

This chain uses TRBV5-5 with TRBJ2-7; D call uncertain. Germline loops: CDR1 SGHKS, CDR2 YYEKEE (reference sequence). This CDR3 is built from 14 residues. V lost 0 bases to trimming and J lost 5 bases, with 12 bases between them. The CDR3 nucleotides read TGTGCCAGCAGCTTGGAGCAGGAAGAAGACGAGCAGTACTTC. Encoded protein: CASSLEQEEDEQYF.

In DNA, the CDR3 is TGTGGACGAAGCGGGAGGGAACACATTACCTCCTACAATGAGCAGTTCTTC. Encoded protein: CGRSGREHITSYNEQFF. This sequence joins TRBV19 and TRBJ2-1; 10 nucleotides match TRBD2. The CDR3 contains 17 residues. Germline CDR1 reads LNHDA; CDR2 reads SQIVND (reference sequence).

Only one count was recorded for this clone. The chain couples TRBV6-4 to TRBJ1-2; TRBD1 aligns across 9 bases. V shed 6 bases, J shed 8 bases, and the junction held 10 bases outside the gene matches. CDR1 is MRHNA, CDR2 SNTAGT, per germline. CDR3 length: 14 residues. The CDR3 spells CASSGDREAGGYTF. CDR3 sequence (DNA): TGTGCCAGCAGCGGGGACAGGGAAGCGGGCGGCTACACCTTC.

This clone showed up just once. This chain joins TRBV5-1 and TRBJ2-1; unclear D gene. The CDR3 sequence is 11 residues long. CDR1 SGHRS and CDR2 YFSETQ come from the germline V gene. V was clipped by 3 bases and J by 9 bases, with 7 bases between them. The CDR3 spells CASSSPSEQFF. The CDR3 DNA reads TGCGCCAGCAGCTCCCCTTCTGAGCAGTTCTTC. Supplemented by reference TRBV5-1 and TRBJ2-1, the full variable domain reads KAGVTQTPRYLIKTRGQQVTLSCSPISGHRSVSWYQQTPGQGLQFLFEYFSETQRNKGNFPGRFSGRQFSNSRSEMNVSTLELGDSALYLCASSSPSEQFFGPGTRLTVL.

J is TRBJ2-7 and V is TRBV4-3; the D gene is possibly TRBD2 (6 bases). V shed 4 bases and J shed 0 bases, with 13 bases lying between them. The germline CDR1 and CDR2 sequences are LGHNA and YSLEER. The CDR3 length is 15 residues. CDR3 protein: CASSPRGRSSYEQYF. As DNA, the CDR3 is TGCGCCAGCAGCCCGCGGGGCCGGAGCTCCTACGAGCAGTACTTC.

This chain links TRBV10-3 with TRBJ2-3; 11 bases match TRBD2. V trimming: 4 bases; J trimming: 8 bases; junction bases outside the gene matches: 8. Germline V gene sequence: CDR1 ENHRY, CDR2 SYGVKD. There are 15 residues in the CDR3. The CDR3 region is CAISGGLADTGTQYF. The CDR3 DNA sequence: TGTGCCATCAGTGGGGGACTAGCGGACACTGGTACGCAGTATTTT.

The chain uses TRBV30 and TRBJ1-5; 8 nucleotides match TRBD1. The V gene's germline CDR1 is GTSNPN and CDR2 SVGIG (reference sequence). This CDR3 contains 13 residues. J gave up 5 bases and V 7 bases, and 7 bases lay outside the gene matches. CDR3 amino acids: CASDRGRDQPQHF. The CDR3, as DNA: TGTGCCTCCGACAGGGGTAGAGATCAGCCCCAGCATTTT.

The chain is built from TRBV10-2 and TRBJ2-7, with D maybe TRBD2 (5 bases). V lost 5 bases, J lost 0 bases, and 5 bases lay in between. Germline loops: CDR1 WSHSY, CDR2 SAAADI. The CDR3 spans 12 residues. The CDR3 DNA reads as TGCGCCAGCAGTCGGGGCTCCTACGAGCAGTACTTC. As protein: CASSRGSYEQYF.

This clone was recorded a few times. The chain joins TRBV5-1 to TRBJ1-1; D not certain. Germline V gene data show CDR1 as SGHRS and CDR2 as YFSETQ. V shed 3 bases and J shed 1 base, with 13 bases lying between them. CDR3 length: 15 residues. The CDR3 loop is CASSSGKDGNTEAFF. DNA for the CDR3: TGCGCCAGCAGCTCGGGGAAGGACGGGAACACTGAAGCTTTCTTT. The full variable domain, its missing parts supplied by reference TRBV5-1 and TRBJ1-1, is KAGVTQTPRYLIKTRGQQVTLSCSPISGHRSVSWYQQTPGQGLQFLFEYFSETQRNKGNFPGRFSGRQFSNSRSEMNVSTLELGDSALYLCASSSGKDGNTEAFFGQGTRLTVV.

This clone showed up just a few times. V gene TRBV18 combines with J gene TRBJ2-7, with a possible D match to TRBD2 (5 bases). Trimming shortened V by 0 bases and J by 9 bases, and 9 bases separated the two germline ends. Looked up from germline, CDR1 is KGHSH and CDR2 is LQKENI. The CDR3 has 12 amino acids. CDR3 bases: TGTGCCAGCTCACCACCCTCGGGATTGCAGTACTTC. Protein product: CASSPPSGLQYF.

V and J are TRBV5-1 and TRBJ2-2; 13 bases map to TRBD2. The CDR3 runs to 19 residues. Germline CDR1 SGHRS, CDR2 YFSETQ. Losses at the gene ends were 4 bases for V and 5 bases for J; bases not matched to a gene: 14. In nucleotides, the CDR3 is TGCGCCAGCAGCCCGGGGACAGGAAGGACTAGCGGGGGAACCGGGGAGCTGTTTTTT. It is translated as CASSPGTGRTSGGTGELFF.

The V call is TRBV30, the J call TRBJ2-7; perhaps TRBD2 as D (6 bases). Trimming shortened V by 5 bases and J by 3 bases, and 8 bases separated the two germline ends. Germline CDR1 GTSNPN, CDR2 SVGIG (reference sequence). This CDR3 has 11 amino acids. The CDR3 nucleotides read TGTGCCTGGGGGACTGTCTACGAGCAGTACTTC. It specifies CAWGTVYEQYF.

J is TRBJ2-3 and V is TRBV7-2; tentatively, D is TRBD2 (7 bases). This CDR3 is built from 16 residues. Germline CDR1 SGHTA, CDR2 FQGNSA. The V and J ends lost 3 bases and 4 bases respectively, with 17 bases between them. The CDR3 DNA follows: TGTGCCAGCAGCTTTATGATGGGGGGGCGGTCAGATACGCAGTATTTT. This encodes CASSFMMGGRSDTQYF. The entire variable domain, with the rest obtained from reference TRBV7-2 and TRBJ2-3, is as follows: GAGVSQSPSNKVTEKGKDVELRCDPISGHTALYWYRQSLGQGLEFLIYFQGNSAPDKSGLPSDRFSAERTGGSVSTLTIQRTQQEDSAVYLCASSFMMGGRSDTQYFGPGTRLTVL.

This chain links TRBV9 with TRBJ2-1; 8 positions match TRBD2. The CDR3 loop spans 16 amino acids. V lost 0 bases and J lost 4; bases outside the gene matches: 6. Germline assignment: CDR1 SGDLS and CDR2 YYNGEE. CDR3 nucleotides: TGTGCCAGCAGCGTAGCGGGAGGGCCTACTTACAATGAGCAGTTCTTC. Amino acid sequence: CASSVAGGPTYNEQFF. The variable domain in full, completed from reference TRBV9 and TRBJ2-1, reads DSGVTQTPKHLITATGQRVTLRCSPRSGDLSVYWYQQSLDQGLQFLIQYYNGEERAKGNILERFSAQQFPDLHSELNLSSLELGDSALYFCASSVAGGPTYNEQFFGPGTRLTVL.

This clone was seen just once. V gene TRBV19 combines with J gene TRBJ2-5; 7 nucleotides match TRBD1. V lost 1 base to trimming and J lost 2 bases; unmatched junction nucleotides: 4. The CDR3 length is 15 residues. Germline V gene lookup returns CDR1 LNHDA and CDR2 SQIVND (reference sequence). The CDR3 DNA sequence: TGTGCCAGTAGTATAGCGGGACAGCTACAAGAGACCCAGTACTTC. Amino acid sequence: CASSIAGQLQETQYF.

This clone was recorded a few times. The chain links TRBV2 to TRBJ2-1, with TRBD2 identical over 8 bases. Germline V gene sequence: CDR1 SNHLY, CDR2 FYNNEI. The CDR3 has 15 residues. J was trimmed by 8 bases and V by 5 bases; bases with no gene match: 11. CDR3 residues: CASSLGIAGSDEQFF. The CDR3 bases are TGTGCCAGCAGTCTCGGGATAGCGGGGTCCGATGAGCAGTTCTTC.

The V and J genes are TRBV30 and TRBJ1-2; possibly TRBD1 for D (5 bases). From germline, CDR1 is GTSNPN and CDR2 SVGIG (reference sequence). The CDR3 runs to 13 residues. V was clipped by 3 bases and J by 4 bases, with 12 bases between them. DNA of the CDR3: TGTGCCTGGAGCAGGGATGCTGGCTATGGCTACACCTTC. Amino acids: CAWSRDAGYGYTF.